The 29 T cell receptor beta chains reported below all come from one sample, sequenced in a study of tissue T cells after allogeneic stem cell transplantation. The assay was immunoSEQ multiplex PCR, and TCRdb's table has in-frame clones only and misses some. The sample gives more than 5,500 clones, roughly 40% of which show up once; just over 2% is in the top ten. Time point specified: mouse harvest day 7 after allogeneic transplant. Tail vein injection delivered 10^7 T-cell-depleted bone marrow cells and 10^6 splenic CD5+ T cells. Sequencing was carried out using skin. All receptors derive from a female BALB/c mouse given C57BL/6 T cells with graft-versus-host disease after an allogeneic hematopoietic cell transplant.

For this clone: All gene names here are mouse names. The read stops 1 residue short of the end of the CDR3; the missing end is completed from the germline J gene. The rearrangement links TRBV26 to TRBJ1-1; D possibly corresponds to TRBD1 (5 bases). V gave up 4 bases and J gave up 1 base, with 7 bases separating them. CDR1 and CDR2 from the germline V gene are KGHPV and FQNQEV (reference sequence). CDR3 length equals 13 residues. The CDR3 loop reads CASSPTGNTEVFF. The CDR3 bases that were read are TGTGCCAGCAGTCCCACAGGGAACACAGAAGTCTTC.

As to this clone: Genes and germline are mouse. CDR3: CASSRAISNERLFF. CDR3 DNA, as far as it was read: TGTGCCAGCAGTCGGGCCATTTCCAACGAAAGATTATTT. The chain combines TRBV26 with TRBJ1-4, with D hard to call. The read halts 1 residue ahead of the CDR3 end, with the missing end drawn from the germline J gene. V gave up 4 bases and J gave up 0 bases, with 6 bases separating them. CDR3 length equals 14 residues. CDR1 and CDR2 from the germline V gene are KGHPV and FQNQEV (reference sequence).

Comment on this clone: Gene labels here are mouse ones. The missing CDR3 end, 1 residue past where the read stops, is filled in from the germline J gene. The V and J genes are TRBV12-1 and TRBJ1-3, with D possibly being TRBD1 (5 bases). The CDR3 extends over 14 amino acids. V was shortened by 2 bases and J by 0 bases, with 7 bases between the two germline ends. The germline gives CDR1 SGHSN, CDR2 HYEKVE. The sequenced CDR3 bases are TGTGCCAGCTCTCCACAGGATTCTGGAAATACGCTCTAT. Translated, it gives CASSPQDSGNTLY. The complete CDR3 protein is CASSPQDSGNTLYF.

Note on this clone: Gene names refer to mouse genes. The CDR3 end is not reached by the read, which stops 1 residue before it; the germline J gene fills it in. The chain recombines TRBV16 with TRBJ2-3; D call uncertain. This CDR3 comprises 12 residues. The germline V gene encodes CDR1 SGHSA and CDR2 FRNQAP. V was pared by 5 bases and J by 0 bases, with 3 bases between. CDR3 DNA, as far as it was read: TGTGCAAGCAGCCGTAGTGCAGAAACGCTGTAT. Translating it yields CASSRSAETLY. The entire CDR3 reads CASSRSAETLYF. The full variable domain, its missing parts supplied by reference TRBV16 and TRBJ2-3, is NAGVIQTPRHKVTGKGQEATLWCEPISGHSAVFWYRQTIVQGLEFLTYFRNQAPIDDSGMPKERFSAQMPNQSHSTLKIQSTQPQDSAVYLCASSRSAETLYFGSGTRLTVL.

As concerns this clone: Mouse germline and gene names are used. With the read ending 1 residue before the CDR3 end, the germline J gene is used to fill in that end. This chain uses TRBV20 with TRBJ2-7; the D is unclear. Trimming shortened V by 0 bases and J by 4 bases, and 4 bases separated the two germline ends. The CDR3 is 11 amino acids. Germline values: CDR1 GFQATS, CDR2 STVNSAI. CDR3 region: CGAREGYEQYF. The DNA read from the CDR3 is TGTGGTGCTAGGGAGGGTTATGAACAGTAC.

This clone was found a few times. Gene names refer to mouse genes. Read coverage stops 1 residue before the CDR3 terminus; the germline J gene supplies the remainder. This sequence joins TRBV13-2 and TRBJ2-7; weak D call: TRBD2 (7 bases). The CDR3 sequence is 14 residues long. CDR1 NNHNN and CDR2 SYGAGS come from the germline V gene (reference sequence). V shed 2 bases and J shed 0 bases, with 9 bases lying between them. The sequenced CDR3 bases are TGTGCCAGCGGTGAGCGGGGGGCCTCCTATGAACAGTAC. It yields the protein CASGERGASYEQY. The full CDR3 sequence reads CASGERGASYEQYF.

As for this clone: Gene names are mouse gene names. The sequence runs out 1 residue before the end of the CDR3; the remainder is reconstructed from the germline J gene. This rearrangement joins TRBV19 to TRBJ1-1; a weak D match, TRBD1 (6 bases). V was pared by 1 base and J by 1 base, with 11 bases between. Germline V CDR1 and CDR2: FNHDT, SITEND (reference sequence). This CDR3 has 15 amino acids. The sequenced part of the CDR3 DNA is TGTGCCAGCAGTATATTGCAGGGGCGAAACACAGAAGTCTTC. This translates into CASSILQGRNTEVF. The complete CDR3 reads CASSILQGRNTEVFF. The full variable domain, with the rest looked up from reference TRBV19 and TRBJ1-1, is GGIITQTPKFLIGQEGQKLTLKCQQNFNHDTMYWYRQDSGKGLRLIYYSITENDLQKGDLSEGYDASREKKSSFSLTVTSAQKNEMAVFLCASSILQGRNTEVFFGKGTRLTVV.

About this clone: Genes and germline come from the mouse. The read gets to within 1 residue of the CDR3 end, and the germline J gene fills in the rest. The V call is TRBV26, the J call TRBJ2-1; 9 bases are shared with TRBD1. Germline CDR1 KGHPV, CDR2 FQNQEV (reference sequence). The CDR3 totals 15 residues. The V gene end was trimmed by 1 base and the J gene end by 5 bases; junction bases not matched to a gene: 3. Partial CDR3 DNA: TGTGCCAGCAGTCTGTTGGGGACAGGGAATGCTGAGCAGTTC. Its protein is CASSLLGTGNAEQF. The CDR3 in its entirety is CASSLLGTGNAEQFF.

Comments on this clone: Mouse gene names apply. Read sequence stops 1 residue before the CDR3 end, and the germline J gene provides the missing end. This rearrangement joins TRBV26 to TRBJ2-1; 8 nucleotides line up with TRBD2. The CDR3 is 16 amino acids. Germline CDR1 reads KGHPV; CDR2 reads FQNQEV (reference sequence). Germline trimming cut 3 bases from V and 4 bases from J; bases unmatched to any gene: 8. The chain's CDR3 is CASSLSWGAPYAEQFF. CDR3 bases read: TGTGCCAGCAGTCTCAGCTGGGGGGCCCCGTATGCTGAGCAGTTC.

This clone was seen only a few times. Germline and genes: mouse. The missing CDR3 end, 1 residue past where the read stops, is filled in from the germline J gene. This chain links TRBV16 with TRBJ2-7; no reliable D call. The length of the CDR3 is 12 residues. CDR1 is SGHSA, CDR2 FRNQAP, per germline. The V end lost 3 bases, the J end lost 6 bases, and 9 bases lay between the germline ends. The CDR3 spells CASSFSGGEQYF. The CDR3 DNA, read in part, is TGTGCAAGCAGCTTTTCAGGAGGTGAACAGTAC.

This clone was recorded a few times. Gene names are the mouse ones. The read is 1 residue too short to cover the CDR3 end, so that end is filled in from the germline J gene. The J gene is TRBJ2-7, the V gene TRBV13-2, with unresolved D. CDR1 NNHNN and CDR2 SYGAGS come from the germline V gene (reference sequence). The CDR3 spans 12 residues. V was clipped by 3 bases and J by 0 bases, with 4 bases between them. The CDR3 loop reads CASGGVSYEQYF. The CDR3 bases that were read are TGTGCCAGCGGTGGGGTCTCCTATGAACAGTAC.

In this sample, this clone turned up a few times. Gene names and germline match the mouse. Coverage ceases 1 residue before the CDR3 finishes, and the germline J gene fills in the end. The V gene is TRBV13-2, the J gene TRBJ1-3; 9 bases fit TRBD1. The CDR3 has 16 residues. Trimming took 4 bases from V and 4 from J; bases not matched to a gene: 9. Per germline, CDR1 NNHNN and CDR2 SYGAGS (reference sequence). CDR3 DNA (partial): TGTGCCAGCGGTTCTCCCGGGACAGGGAGGGGAAATACGCTCTAT. Protein product: CASGSPGTGRGNTLY. The full CDR3 protein reads CASGSPGTGRGNTLYF.

There are a few counts of this clone. Mouse gene names apply. The read halts 1 residue ahead of the CDR3 end, with the missing end drawn from the germline J gene. The rearrangement uses TRBV5 and TRBJ2-7; 10 bases are a match to TRBD1. The V gene end was trimmed by 0 bases and the J gene end by 7 bases; junction bases not matched to a gene: 9. Germline V gives CDR1 LGHNA, CDR2 YNLKQL (reference sequence). CDR3 length equals 16 residues. This chain's CDR3 is CASSQEGTGTGVEQYF. The CDR3 bases that were read are TGTGCCAGCAGCCAAGAGGGTACCGGGACAGGGGTCGAACAGTAC.

As for this clone: These gene names are mouse names. The missing CDR3 end, 1 residue past where the read stops, is filled in from the germline J gene. At the DNA level, this CDR3 is encoded by other sequences in the same sample as well. V usage is TRBV23 and J usage is TRBJ1-1; no DNA check was done on the table's D call, TRBD1. Per the germline V gene, CDR1 is KGHTA and CDR2 is FQNQQP. The CDR3 has 14 residues. CDR3 residues: CSSSQGTANTEVFF. The covered CDR3 bases are TGCTCCAGCAGTCAAGGGACAGCAAACACAGAAGTCTTC. The whole variable domain, filled in from reference TRBV23 and TRBJ1-1, reads DAAVTQKPRYLIKMKGQEAEMKCIPEKGHTAVFWYQQKQSKELKFLIYFQNQQPLDQIDMVKERFSAVCPSSSLCSLGIRTCEAEDSALYLCSSSQGTANTEVFFGKGTRLTVV.

Comment on this clone: Germline and genes here are mouse. The read falls 1 residue short of the CDR3 end, and the missing part is taken from the germline J gene. The J gene is TRBJ2-3, the V gene TRBV3, with 12 positions matching TRBD2. J was trimmed by 2 bases and V by 5 bases; bases with no gene match: 2. The CDR3 consists of 15 residues. CDR1 is SNHLY, CDR2 FYNGKV, per germline (reference sequence). CDR3 DNA (partial): TGTGCCAGCAGCCGACTGGGGGGGCCTGCAGAAACGCTGTAT. Amino acid sequence: CASSRLGGPAETLY. The CDR3 reads in full as CASSRLGGPAETLYF.

Note on this clone: Gene names refer to mouse genes. The CDR3 goes on 1 residue after the read ends, and that part is filled in from the germline J gene. The rearrangement links TRBV13-1 to TRBJ2-1; TRBD2 matches 10 bases. The junction had 10 bases not matched to a gene; V was cut back by 0 bases and J by 7 bases. Germline-derived CDR1 and CDR2 are NSHNY and SYGAGN. There are 17 residues in the CDR3. The CDR3 bases that were read are TGTGCCAGCAGTGATGCAGGTCTGGGGGGGCGAGGAGCTGAGCAGTTC. Amino acid sequence: CASSDAGLGGRGAEQF. The whole CDR3 sequence reads CASSDAGLGGRGAEQFF.

About this clone itself: The gene symbols are mouse symbols. The DNA ends 1 residue before the CDR3 does, and the rest of the CDR3 is filled in from the germline J gene. The J gene is TRBJ2-5, the V gene TRBV13-3; 8 nucleotides agree with TRBD1. The CDR3 consists of 12 residues. In germline, CDR1 is NNHDY, CDR2 SYVADS. After removal of 5 bases from V and 6 bases from J, the junction contained 2 bases not matched to a gene. Partial CDR3 DNA: TGTGCCAGCAGGGACAGGGCGGACACCCAGTAC. It codes for CASRDRADTQY. The whole CDR3 sequence reads CASRDRADTQYF.

About this clone itself: Gene names are mouse gene names. The read is 1 residue too short to cover the CDR3 end, so that end is filled in from the germline J gene. The genes are TRBV3 and TRBJ2-4; D is possibly TRBD1 (5 bases). From germline, CDR1 is SNHLY and CDR2 FYNGKV (reference sequence). The CDR3 contains 14 residues. Trimming pared 5 bases from V and 0 bases from J, leaving 9 bases between. The CDR3: CASSPQGSQNTLYF. The part of the CDR3 DNA that was read is TGTGCCAGCAGCCCGCAGGGAAGTCAAAACACCTTGTAC.

This clone was recorded only once. Gene names and germline refer to mouse. The sequenced fragment ends 1 residue before the CDR3 boundary, so the rest is inferred from the germline J gene. The rearrangement joins TRBV26 to TRBJ1-1, with D possibly matching TRBD1 (6 bases). Germline lookup yields CDR1 KGHPV and CDR2 FQNQEV (reference sequence). The germline V and J ends were trimmed by 2 bases and 1 base, with 8 bases remaining between them. CDR3 length: 14 residues. The CDR3 DNA, read in part, is TGTGCCAGCAGTCTGGGACAGAAAAACACAGAAGTCTTC. It yields the protein CASSLGQKNTEVF. The complete CDR3 sequence is CASSLGQKNTEVFF.

This clone was recorded only once. Genes here carry mouse names. The read comes to an end 1 residue before the CDR3 does, leaving the germline J gene to fill in the end. The chain combines TRBV4 with TRBJ2-4; 9 bases align to TRBD2. Trimming removed 5 bases from V and 4 bases from J; junction bases left unmatched: 1. Germline CDR1 is LGHDT and CDR2 is YNNKQL (reference sequence). CDR3 length: 13 amino acids. The CDR3 spells CASSLGGKNTLYF. Partial CDR3 DNA: TGTGCCAGCAGCCTGGGGGGGAAAAACACCTTGTAC.

Concerning this clone itself: Gene and germline names: mouse. The read falls 1 residue short of the CDR3 end, and the missing part is taken from the germline J gene. The chain links TRBV16 to TRBJ2-4, with TRBD2 as a possible D gene (7 bases). The V end was cut by 2 bases, the J end by 5 bases, with 8 bases between. Germline-derived CDR1 and CDR2 are SGHSA and FRNQAP. This CDR3 contains 13 residues. Incomplete CDR3 DNA: TGTGCAAGCAGCTTAAGGGGGGGAAACACCTTGTAC. Translated, it gives CASSLRGGNTLY. The full CDR3 reads CASSLRGGNTLYF.

With respect to this clone: Gene names and germline match the mouse. The DNA ends 1 residue before the CDR3 does, and the rest of the CDR3 is filled in from the germline J gene. The chain couples TRBV16 to TRBJ2-4; 9 nucleotides align to TRBD2. This CDR3 has 15 amino acids. V was clipped by 8 bases and J by 0 bases; unmatched bases: 6. CDR1 is SGHSA, CDR2 FRNQAP, per germline. The CDR3: CASGQTGGSQNTLYF. The CDR3 DNA, read in part, is TGTGCAAGCGGCCAGACTGGGGGTAGTCAAAACACCTTGTAC.

Comment on this clone: Gene and germline names: mouse. Read sequence stops 1 residue before the CDR3 end, and the germline J gene provides the missing end. V usage is TRBV31 and J usage is TRBJ2-4, with D hard to call. V lost 0 bases and J 0 bases, leaving 4 bases between the germline ends. From germline, CDR1 is GKSSPN and CDR2 SITVG. CDR3 length: 13 amino acids. The CDR3 region is CAWSLNSQNTLYF. The CDR3 DNA, read in part, is TGTGCCTGGAGTCTAAACAGTCAAAACACCTTGTAC.

As for this clone: Gene names follow the mouse nomenclature. The DNA ends 1 residue before the CDR3 does, and the rest of the CDR3 is filled in from the germline J gene. This chain uses TRBV3 with TRBJ1-5; D gene unclear. Germline CDR1 is SNHLY and CDR2 is FYNGKV (reference sequence). This CDR3 is 12 amino acids long. V dropped 3 bases and J dropped 4 bases, with 4 bases sitting between them. CDR3 sequence: CASSLRNQAPLF. The sequenced part of the CDR3 DNA is TGTGCCAGCAGCTTGCGGAACCAGGCTCCGCTT.

The sample holds a few counts of this clone. The gene symbols are mouse symbols. The read falls 1 residue short of the CDR3 end, and the missing part is taken from the germline J gene. V gene TRBV15 combines with J gene TRBJ1-2, with D possibly being TRBD1 (6 bases). This CDR3 has 13 residues. Trimming took 6 bases from V and 0 from J, leaving 8 bases between them. From germline, CDR1 is SGHND and CDR2 FRSKSL. The DNA read from the CDR3 is TGTGCCAGCAGCTGGGGGCCAAACTCCGACTACACC. The encoded protein is CASSWGPNSDYT. The entire CDR3 reads CASSWGPNSDYTF.

As concerns this clone: Gene names and germline match the mouse. The sequenced part of the CDR3 DNA is TGTGCCAGCAGCCAACGGGACAGGGGTGCTGAGCAGTTC. The encoded protein is CASSQRDRGAEQF. The whole CDR3 protein is CASSQRDRGAEQFF. This chain uses TRBV2 with TRBJ2-1; 10 bases fit TRBD1. With the read ending 1 residue before the CDR3 end, the germline J gene is used to fill in that end. Germline loops: CDR1 LGHNA, CDR2 YSYQKL. With V trimmed by 2 bases and J by 6 bases, 1 base remained unmatched. The CDR3 totals 14 residues.

This clone was observed a handful of times. The germline and genes are mouse ones. The sequence runs out 1 residue before the end of the CDR3; the remainder is reconstructed from the germline J gene. The chain links TRBV3 to TRBJ2-7, with D possibly being TRBD2 (6 bases). Germline V gives CDR1 SNHLY, CDR2 FYNGKV (reference sequence). This CDR3 region has 13 residues. V was cut by 3 bases and J by 0 bases, with 6 bases left in between. CDR3 bases read: TGTGCCAGCAGCTTGGGGGGCTCCTATGAACAGTAC. Translated, it gives CASSLGGSYEQY. The CDR3 as a whole reads CASSLGGSYEQYF.

Notes on this clone: The germline and genes are mouse ones. The observed sequence ends 1 residue before the CDR3 terminus, with the missing tail filled in from the germline J gene. The same CDR3 is also encoded by other DNA sequences in this sample. The V and J genes are TRBV26 and TRBJ1-1, with D uncertain. V was clipped by 2 bases and J by 0 bases, with 4 bases between them. This CDR3 contains 13 residues. Germline CDR1 is KGHPV and CDR2 is FQNQEV (reference sequence). The DNA read from the CDR3 is TGTGCCAGCAGTCTGGGCCAGAACACAGAAGTCTTC. The encoded protein is CASSLGQNTEVF. The whole CDR3 sequence is CASSLGQNTEVFF.

This clone has a handful of counts. Genes and germline are mouse. Sequencing ends 1 residue short of the CDR3 end; the germline J gene provides the rest. The gene calls are TRBV3 and TRBJ2-7, with D possibly TRBD2 on 6 matching bases. Per germline, CDR1 SNHLY and CDR2 FYNGKV (reference sequence). This CDR3 region has 15 residues. V lost 0 bases to trimming and J lost 0 bases, with 9 bases between them. The CDR3 sequence is CASSLALWGSYEQYF. CDR3 bases read: TGTGCCAGCAGCTTAGCGCTCTGGGGCTCCTATGAACAGTAC.